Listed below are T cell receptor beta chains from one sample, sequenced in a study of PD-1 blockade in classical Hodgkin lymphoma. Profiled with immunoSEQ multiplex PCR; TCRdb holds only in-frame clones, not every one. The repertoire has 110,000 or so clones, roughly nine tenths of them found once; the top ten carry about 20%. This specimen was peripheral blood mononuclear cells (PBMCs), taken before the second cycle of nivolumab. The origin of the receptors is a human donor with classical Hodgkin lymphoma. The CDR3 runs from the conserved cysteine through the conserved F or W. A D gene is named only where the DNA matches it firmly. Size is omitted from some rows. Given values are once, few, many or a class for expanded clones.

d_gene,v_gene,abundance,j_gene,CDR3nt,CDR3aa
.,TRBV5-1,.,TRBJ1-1,TGCGCCAGCAGCTCGGGAATGAACACTGAAGCTTTCTTT,CASSSGMNTEAFF
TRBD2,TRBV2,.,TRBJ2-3,TGTGCCAGCAGCAAAGGACTAGCGGGCACAGATACGCAGTATTTT,CASSKGLAGTDTQYF
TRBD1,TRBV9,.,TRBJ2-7,TGTGCCAGCAGCCCGAAAGACAGGGGACAATTGGGGGAGCAGTACTTC,CASSPKDRGQLGEQYF
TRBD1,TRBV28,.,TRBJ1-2,TGTGCCAGCAGTTTACCCAGGGGGACTAACTATGGCTACACCTTC,CASSLPRGTNYGYTF
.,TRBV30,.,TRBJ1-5,TGTGCCCTAGGACTCGCGTTAGCAGGCAATCAGCCCCAGCATTTT,CALGLALAGNQPQHF
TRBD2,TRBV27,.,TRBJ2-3,TGTGCCAGCAGTCGAAAACTAGCGGGAGTGGCTTACGGCACAGATACGCAGTATTTT,CASSRKLAGVAYGTDTQYF
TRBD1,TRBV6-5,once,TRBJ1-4,TGTGCCAGCAGTTTTGGACAGGGAGATAATGAAAAACTGTTTTTT,CASSFGQGDNEKLFF
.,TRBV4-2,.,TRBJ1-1,TGTGCCAGCAGCCAACTAGGGGGTGGGAACACTGAAGCTTTCTTT,CASSQLGGGNTEAFF
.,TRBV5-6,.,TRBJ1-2,TGTGCCAGCAGCTTCGGGAGGGGTGGCGCTGGCTACACCTTC,CASSFGRGGAGYTF
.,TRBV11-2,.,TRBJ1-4,TGTGCCAGCAGACAAGGGGGGGCAGCAACTAATGAAAAACTGTTTTTT,CASRQGGAATNEKLFF
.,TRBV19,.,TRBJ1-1,TGTGCCAGTCACCTTTCGAGGAACACTGAAGCTTTCTTT,CASHLSRNTEAFF
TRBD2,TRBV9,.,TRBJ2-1,TGTGCCAGCAGCGTCGGGACTAGCGGGACGGATGAGCAGTTCTTC,CASSVGTSGTDEQFF
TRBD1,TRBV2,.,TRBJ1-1,TGTGCCAGGACTGTGTTTCAGGGGGCGCCCACTGAAGCTTTCTTT,CARTVFQGAPTEAFF
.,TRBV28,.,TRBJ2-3,TGTGCCAGCAGCCCCGACTTCTCAGATACGCAGTATTTT,CASSPDFSDTQYF
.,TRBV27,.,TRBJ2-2,TGTGCCAGCACAGTATACCACAACACCGGGGAGCTGTTTTTT,CASTVYHNTGELFF
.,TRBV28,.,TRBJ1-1,TGTGCCAGCAGCTCCGGGTCTCAAGGCAACACTGAAGCTTTCTTT,CASSSGSQGNTEAFF
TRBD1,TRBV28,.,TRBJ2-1,TGTGCCAGCAGTTCCGCGGACAGGCTCGCCTACAATGAGCAGTTCTTC,CASSSADRLAYNEQFF
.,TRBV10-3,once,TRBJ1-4,TGTGCCATCAGGTCGTATCCGGAGGAAAAACTGTTTTTT,CAIRSYPEEKLFF
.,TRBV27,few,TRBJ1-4,TGTGCCAGCAGTTGGGGGGGAGCAACTAATGAAAAACTGTTTTTT,CASSWGGATNEKLFF
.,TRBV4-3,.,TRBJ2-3,TGCGCCAGCAGCCAAGAAAGTTCCGATACGCAGTATTTT,CASSQESSDTQYF
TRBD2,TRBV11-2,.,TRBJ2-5,TGTGCCAGCAGCTTAGATCGAGTAGCGGGGAGTGAGACCCAGTACTTC,CASSLDRVAGSETQYF
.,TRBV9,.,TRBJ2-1,TGTGCCAGCAGCGTAGGACCGGGAACCTACAATGAGCAGTTCTTC,CASSVGPGTYNEQFF
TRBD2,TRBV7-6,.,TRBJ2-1,TGTGCCAGCAGCTTAGGTCGGGGGGAGGTTATGCTTGAGCAGTTCTTC,CASSLGRGEVMLEQFF
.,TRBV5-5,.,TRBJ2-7,TGTGCCAGCAGCCCTCAAGGGCGGACTTCCTACGAGCAGTACTTC,CASSPQGRTSYEQYF